A selection of T cell receptor beta chains follows, all from one sample in a study of tumor and adjacent non-tumor tissue in lung cancer. TCRdb passed the multiplex PCR reads through MiXCR, listing each CDR3 protein once. The sample has just over 200,000 distinct CDR3 sequences, 60% to 85% seen once. Sequencing was carried out using lung tumor tissue. The source is a man aged 55 to 70 with non-small cell lung cancer. CDR3s include the opening cysteine and the closing phenylalanine or tryptophan. Fields, in order: clone size, J gene, D gene, V gene, CDR3 DNA, CDR3 protein. The D gene is left open where the match is weak. For some rows the clone size is stated as once, few or many, or as a class when expanded; others skip it.

once TRBJ1-2 . TRBV10-2 TGCGCCAGCAGCCCCCCCCGCGGGTTCTATGGCTACACCTTC CASSPPRGFYGYTF
. TRBJ2-1 . TRBV7-9 TGTGCCAGCCAGGGGAAGGTCAATGAGCAGTTCTTC CASQGKVNEQFF
. TRBJ1-2 TRBD1 TRBV6-2/TRBV6-3 TGTGTCAGCAGAAGGACAGGGATAGGGTACACCTTC CVSRRTGIGYTF
. TRBJ1-2 TRBD1 TRBV6-1 TGTGCCAGCACGACTGGGACAGGGGGATATGGCTACACCTTC CASTTGTGGYGYTF
. TRBJ1-2 . TRBV5-4 TGTTCCAGCAGCTTGTTAGGAGTAGATAACTATGGCTACACCTTC CSSSLLGVDNYGYTF
many TRBJ1-4 TRBD1 TRBV20-1 TGCAGTGCTAGTGACGGGACAGGGGCAGAAAAACTGTTTTTT CSASDGTGAEKLFF
few TRBJ2-7 TRBD2 TRBV20-1 TGCAGTGCTAGAGTCAGCGGGGGGATAGCCTACGAACAGTACTTC CSARVSGGIAYEQYF
. TRBJ2-1 . TRBV20-1 TGCAGTGCCTCTGGGGGAGCAGGCCAATTGGGCTCCTGCAATGAGCAGTTCTTC CSASGGAGQLGSCNEQFF
. TRBJ2-7 TRBD2 TRBV6-5 TGTGCCAGCAGCGATAGCGGGAGGGCCATTGAGCAGTACTTC CASSDSGRAIEQYF
few TRBJ1-6 TRBD1 TRBV6-1 TGTGCCAGCATTGGGACAGGAAATTCACCCCTCCACTTT CASIGTGNSPLHF
. TRBJ2-2 TRBD2 TRBV11-3 TGTGCCAGCAGCTTTCCCATGGGACTAGCAGTCACCGGGGAGCTGTTTTTT CASSFPMGLAVTGELFF
once TRBJ2-1 TRBD1 TRBV6-5 TGTGCCAGCAGTTACTTGAGACAGGGAAGGTTCAATGAGCGGTTCTTC CASSYLRQGRFNERFF
once TRBJ2-5 TRBD1 TRBV20-1 TGCAGTACCCTGGACAGGGTGAAAGAGACCCAGTACTTC CSTLDRVKETQYF
. TRBJ1-2 . TRBV6-6 TGTGCCAGCAGGAGTCCAGGGCATAGCTACACCTTC CASRSPGHSYTF
. TRBJ2-3 TRBD1 TRBV11-3 TGTGCCAGCAAGGCCGGACAGGGGACAGATACGCAGTATTTT CASKAGQGTDTQYF
. TRBJ2-2 TRBD1 TRBV4-1 TGCGCCCGTACTACCGGGACAGCCGTGAACACCGGGGAGCTGTTTTTT CARTTGTAVNTGELFF
many TRBJ2-5 . TRBV6-1 TGTGCCAGCAGTGAGAACACTGGGCGGCAAGAGACCCAGTACTTC CASSENTGRQETQYF
many TRBJ1-2 . TRBV14 TGTGCCAGCAGCTTACAGGGTAGCTATGGCTACACCTTC CASSLQGSYGYTF
. TRBJ2-4 . TRBV20-1 TGCAGTGCACAGGACGGCCCAGCCAAAAACATTCAGTATTTC CSAQDGPAKNIQYF
. TRBJ1-1 . TRBV11-2 TGTGCCAGCAACTCCGGTCAGGGGAACACTGAAGCTTTCTTT CASNSGQGNTEAFF
. TRBJ2-3 . TRBV6-1 TGTGCCAACAGTTCAGGCGGCGTGGATACGCAGTATTTT CANSSGGVDTQYF
. TRBJ1-1 . TRBV28 TGTGCCAGCAGTTTAACAGGCATGAACACTGAAGCTTTCTTT CASSLTGMNTEAFF
. TRBJ1-6 . TRBV5-1 TGCGCCAGCAGCTTGAAGCAGAGGGATTCACCCCTCCACTTT CASSLKQRDSPLHF
. TRBJ1-3 . TRBV28 TGTGCCAGCAGCACTCAGAGCTTTGGAAACACCATGTATTTT CASSTQSFGNTMYF
. TRBJ1-5 . TRBV20-1 TGCAGTGCTAGAGAAGGGGAGACAAAAAAATCAGCCCCAGCATTT CSAREGETKKSAPAF
. TRBJ1-2 . TRBV6-5 TGTGCCAGCAGTACCACGACAAGGGAGAGTCACTATGGCTACACCTTC CASSTTTRESHYGYTF
. TRBJ2-3 TRBD2 TRBV20-1 TGCAGTGCTAGTTCTCCTAGCGGGAGGTCAGATACACAGTATTTT CSASSPSGRSDTQYF
many TRBJ2-2 TRBD2 TRBV4-3 TGCGCCAGCAGCCAAGAGTTGGCTAGCGGGTTCGGCACCGGGGAGCTGTTTTTT CASSQELASGFGTGELFF
. TRBJ2-7 . TRBV20-1 TGCAGTGCTAGCAGGGTGGAGGGCTCCTACGAGCAGTACTTC CSASRVEGSYEQYF
. TRBJ1-4 . TRBV6-5 TGTGCCAGCAGTTACACATCCCAGGGGTGGGCTAATGAAAAACTGTTTTTT CASSYTSQGWANEKLFF
many TRBJ1-5 . TRBV20-1 TGCAGTGCCAGAGAACAGGAGACAGCTTATAGCAATCAGCCCCAGCATTTT CSAREQETAYSNQPQHF
. TRBJ2-1 TRBD1 TRBV12-3/TRBV12-4 TGTGCCAGCAGTACCCGGGACAGGGAGTTGTTTAAGAACAATGGGCAGTTCTTC CASSTRDRELFKNNGQFF
. TRBJ2-1 TRBD2 TRBV20-1 TGCAGTGCTAGCGGGACTAGCGGGGGAAGCTCCTACAATGAGCTGTTCTTC CSASGTSGGSSYNELFF
few TRBJ2-7 . TRBV7-4 TGTGCCAGCAGCTTAGAGGCAGCCTACTCCTACGAGCAGTACTTC CASSLEAAYSYEQYF
. TRBJ2-2 . TRBV20-1 TGCAGTGCTGCCCCCCTTGCGAACACCGGGGAGCTGTTTTTT CSAAPLANTGELFF
few TRBJ1-5 . TRBV20-1 TGCAGTGCGATGGGCAGCATATCAGGCAATCAGCCCCAGCATTTT CSAMGSISGNQPQHF
many TRBJ1-1 . TRBV4-3 TGCGCCAGCAGCCAAGATACGTTTGGGCGTGAAGCTTTCTTT CASSQDTFGREAFF
. TRBJ2-7 . TRBV11-1 TGTGCCAGCGGGGTGGGAAGTTTGGAGCAGTCCTTC CASGVGSLEQSF
. TRBJ1-4 . TRBV4-1 TGCGCCAGCACTCAAGAGCGGGGCGGATATGAAAAACTGTTTTTT CASTQERGGYEKLFF
many TRBJ2-4 . TRBV6-6 TGTGCCAGCAGTTATGGTCACCCCCAAAACATTCAGTACTTC CASSYGHPQNIQYF
. TRBJ1-2 TRBD1 TRBV20-1 TGCAGTGCTCGAGCGGACAGGGGGGACTATGACTACACCTTC CSARADRGDYDYTF
. TRBJ2-1 . TRBV6-5 TGTGCCAGCTGGGGTCTAGGGGGGCCAGAGCAGTTCTTC CASWGLGGPEQFF
. TRBJ1-2 . TRBV29-1 TGCAGCGTTGAAGTTCAACGAGGTCAGAGCTACACCTTC CSVEVQRGQSYTF
. TRBJ1-1 . TRBV29-1 TGCTGCATTGAAGGCGGATCCGCTGAAGCTTTCTTT CCIEGGSAEAFF
few TRBJ2-3 . TRBV12-3/TRBV12-4 TGTGCCAGCAGTCCCAGCTGGGGGACAGATACGCAGTATTTT CASSPSWGTDTQYF
. TRBJ2-3 . TRBV20-1 TGCAGTGCTATAGAGCAGGTTGAAGATACGCAGTATTTT CSAIEQVEDTQYF